The 16 T cell receptor beta chains listed next were all sequenced from one sample in a study of T cells expressing NK-cell markers. TCRdb re-called the 5' RACE reads and gives one entry per CDR3 protein, without DNA. The sample's table shows 450,000 to 600,000 distinct CDR3 sequences. Sequencing input: blood T cells: a sorted CD56 or NKG2C T cell subset, CD4+ or CD8+ T cells, or bulk PBMC T cells (not recorded which). The source of these receptors is a man aged 18-30 years in good health.

V usage is TRBV24-1 and J usage is TRBJ2-7. The CDR3 contains 15 residues. The germline V gene encodes CDR1 KGHDR and CDR2 SFDVKD. CDR3: CATSDPRVGSYEQYF.

The chain has TRBV5-1 and TRBJ2-1; without DNA, the TCRdb call of TRBD2 cannot be checked. Germline-derived CDR1 and CDR2 are SGHRS and YFSETQ. The CDR3 extends over 17 amino acids. This chain's CDR3 is CASSLASGRGYQNEQFF.

This chain uses TRBV20-1 with TRBJ2-1; the TCRdb D gene call, TRBD1, has no DNA to confirm it. Looked up from germline, CDR1 is DFQATT and CDR2 is SNEGSKA (reference sequence). The length of the CDR3 is 15 residues. CDR3 sequence reads: CSAARGVGSYNEQFF.

The J gene is TRBJ2-5, the V gene TRBV5-1; TCRdb gives TRBD2 as the D gene, but with no DNA this cannot be confirmed. The CDR3 covers 15 residues. The germline V gene has CDR1 SGHRS and CDR2 YFSETQ. CDR3 region: CASSQTSGREETQYF.

The gene calls are TRBV5-6 and TRBJ2-1; TCRdb reports TRBD2, a call that lacks DNA to check it against. CDR1 and CDR2 from the germline V gene are SGHDT and YYEEEE. The CDR3 consists of 15 residues. CDR3 in amino acids: CASSQGLAGGNEQFF.

The chain joins TRBV29-1 to TRBJ2-1; the TCRdb call, TRBD2, lacks DNA for checking. CDR3 length equals 18 residues. CDR1 SQVTM and CDR2 ANQGSEA come from the germline V gene. The CDR3 sequence: CSVHLLNTGLAKYNEQFF.

This chain links TRBV5-1 with TRBJ2-2; TCRdb gives TRBD2 as the D gene, but with no DNA this cannot be confirmed. The CDR3 extends over 18 amino acids. Germline loops: CDR1 SGHRS, CDR2 YFSETQ. CDR3 sequence: CASSSPTTLDGNTGELFF.

The V and J genes are TRBV24-1 and TRBJ2-1; TCRdb lists TRBD2, though no DNA is available to test this call. This CDR3 is built from 15 residues. CDR1 is KGHDR, CDR2 SFDVKD, per germline. The CDR3 sequence: CATSDRRASYNEQFF.

The chain links TRBV10-3 to TRBJ1-1. Germline CDR1 ENHRY, CDR2 SYGVKD. The CDR3 runs 14 residues. CDR3 sequence: CAISESLTGTEAFF.

The chain uses TRBV12-3 or TRBV12-4 and TRBJ2-1. This CDR3 is 13 amino acids long. The CDR3 is CASSLNGYNEQFF.

V gene TRBV29-1 combines with J gene TRBJ2-3; TCRdb's D call of TRBD2 is untestable without DNA. Germline V gene data show CDR1 as SQVTM and CDR2 as ANQGSEA. The CDR3 runs to 13 residues. Here the CDR3 reads CSVALAGVNTQYF.

The chain couples TRBV7-9 to TRBJ2-3. This CDR3 is built from 14 residues. Germline CDR1 and CDR2: SEHNR and FQNEAQ (reference sequence). The CDR3 loop is CASSSLQAADTQYF.

CDR3 loop: CASRTPGTGSEKLFF. The V and J genes are TRBV12-3 or TRBV12-4 and TRBJ1-4; checking the TCRdb D call of TRBD1 is not possible without DNA. This CDR3 spans 15 amino acids.

This sequence joins TRBV6-5 and TRBJ2-5. Germline V gene data show CDR1 as MNHEY and CDR2 as SVGAGI. The CDR3 is 14 amino acids. The CDR3 protein is CASSNRVLQETQYF.

The J gene is TRBJ2-5, the V gene TRBV6-2 or TRBV6-3; TCRdb proposes TRBD1, but this gene call is untestable without DNA. The CDR3 covers 15 residues. Germline values: CDR1 MNHEY, CDR2 SVGEGT. The CDR3 loop is CASIDSLGVGETQYF.

V and J are TRBV7-9 and TRBJ2-1; the TCRdb call, TRBD2, lacks DNA for checking. CDR3 length: 13 residues. CDR1 and CDR2 (germline): SEHNR, FQNEAQ (reference sequence). CDR3 sequence reads: CASSPNRALGGFF. The complete variable domain, with remaining parts taken from reference TRBV7-9 and TRBJ2-1, reads DTGVSQNPRHKITKRGQNVTFRCDPISEHNRLYWYRQTLGQGPEFLTYFQNEAQLEKSRLLSDRFSAERPKGSFSTLEIQRTEQGDSAMYLCASSPNRALGGFFGPGTRLTVL.